The 23 T cell receptor beta chains in this list originate from one sample, sequenced in a study of control samples from healthy donors and cancer patients. TCRdb's table, derived via immunoSEQ multiplex PCR, lists solely in-frame clones and lacks some. In the table there are 95,000 to 150,000 clones, around 89% of which are singletons. The specimen sequenced was blood. These receptors were taken from a man in his fifties in good health.

The gene calls are TRBV19 and TRBJ1-1; no clear D. Germline assignment: CDR1 LNHDA and CDR2 SQIVND (reference sequence). Trimming took 1 base from V and 4 from J, leaving 10 bases between them. The CDR3 is 14 residues long. The CDR3 sequence: CASSIGGRGTEAFF. CDR3 in DNA: TGTGCCAGTAGTATAGGGGGTCGGGGCACTGAAGCTTTCTTT.

The V call is TRBV19, the J call TRBJ2-3; 10 nucleotides line up with TRBD1. J was trimmed by 3 bases and V by 3 bases; bases with no gene match: 3. The CDR3 is made up of 15 amino acids. Germline CDR1 LNHDA, CDR2 SQIVND (reference sequence). CDR3 in DNA: TGTGCCAGTAGTATCGGACAGGGGGATACAGATACGCAGTATTTT. It encodes CASSIGQGDTDTQYF.

The rearrangement joins TRBV7-6 to TRBJ2-3; 9 positions agree with TRBD2. The CDR3 spans 17 residues. V dropped 0 bases and J dropped 1; count of bases not matched to a gene: 5. In germline, CDR1 is SGHVS, CDR2 FNYEAQ. The CDR3 bases are TGTGCCAGCAGCTTAGCGGTTTCTAGCGGGGGCACAGATACGCAGTATTTT. Amino acids: CASSLAVSSGGTDTQYF.

The table lists this clone with a count of one. This chain connects TRBV11-2 to TRBJ1-1, with D uncertain. The V and J ends lost 0 bases and 6 bases respectively, with 5 bases between them. Germline assignment: CDR1 SGHAT and CDR2 FQNNGV. The CDR3 loop spans 12 amino acids. DNA for the CDR3: TGTGCCAGCAGCTTAGAATTCGCTGAAGCTTTCTTT. This sequence encodes CASSLEFAEAFF.

This chain joins TRBV9 and TRBJ2-2, with D uncertain. Germline V gene sequence: CDR1 SGDLS, CDR2 YYNGEE. The CDR3 sequence is 14 residues long. Trimming left V 2 bases short and J 1 base short, with 6 bases between. CDR3 sequence reads: CASSVVGNTGELFF. DNA of the CDR3: TGTGCCAGCAGCGTCGTGGGGAACACCGGGGAGCTGTTTTTT.

The chain couples TRBV4-3 to TRBJ2-7, with 12 bases that match TRBD2. Germline V gene data show CDR1 as LGHNA and CDR2 as YSLEER. V lost 0 bases to trimming and J lost 2 bases; unmatched junction nucleotides: 5. This CDR3 has 17 residues. Here the CDR3 reads CASSQEVGLAGTYEQYF. In DNA, the CDR3 is TGCGCCAGCAGCCAAGAAGTAGGACTAGCGGGGACCTACGAGCAGTACTTC.

This rearrangement joins TRBV7-2 to TRBJ2-7; TRBD2 agrees at 14 bases. The J segment lost 7 bases and the V segment lost 5 bases, leaving 7 bases of the junction unmatched. This CDR3 has 15 amino acids. Germline V gives CDR1 SGHTA, CDR2 FQGNSA. The CDR3 loop reads CASSQTSGGAGEQYF. For the CDR3, the DNA is TGTGCCAGCAGCCAGACTAGCGGGGGGGCGGGAGAGCAGTACTTC.

The sample holds one count of this clone. The J gene is TRBJ1-2, the V gene TRBV5-1; 8 positions match TRBD1. Germline V gene lookup returns CDR1 SGHRS and CDR2 YFSETQ. This CDR3 has 16 residues. Trimming cost V 0 bases and J 7 bases; bases outside gene matches: 11. DNA for the CDR3: TGCGCCAGCAGCTTGGCGATCACCCAGGGGGCCGGTGGCTACACCTTC. Protein: CASSLAITQGAGGYTF.

The chain carries TRBV24-1 and TRBJ1-1; 12 nucleotides match TRBD1. The J segment lost 10 bases and the V segment lost 4 bases, leaving 6 bases of the junction unmatched. Germline V gene sequence: CDR1 KGHDR, CDR2 SFDVKD. The CDR3 is made up of 14 amino acids. CDR3 loop: CATSDAGTGGLAFF. The CDR3 DNA sequence: TGTGCCACCAGTGACGCCGGGACAGGGGGCTTAGCTTTCTTT.

The chain links TRBV27 to TRBJ1-5; possible D gene TRBD1, 5 bases. V lost 8 bases and J lost 4, with 18 bases in between. Germline V gene lookup returns CDR1 MNHEY and CDR2 SMNVEV (reference sequence). The CDR3 runs 15 residues. CDR3 residues: CASSPGTYRNQPQHF. DNA for the CDR3: TGTGCCAGCTCCCCAGGGACGTACAGGAATCAGCCCCAGCATTTT.

The CDR3 DNA reads as TGCGCCAGCAGTACCCCAGGGCTTTCACCCCTCCACTTT. Protein: CASSTPGLSPLHF. This rearrangement joins TRBV10-2 to TRBJ1-6, with D tentatively TRBD1 (5 bases). The CDR3 has 13 amino acids. Per the germline V gene, CDR1 is WSHSY and CDR2 is SAAADI. V lost 5 bases, J lost 9 bases, and 11 bases lay in between.

This rearrangement joins TRBV19 to TRBJ2-6; no definite D call. V was shortened by 3 bases and J by 0 bases, with 6 bases between the two germline ends. CDR1 and CDR2 (germline): LNHDA, SQIVND (reference sequence). The CDR3 length is 15 residues. CDR3 coding DNA: TGTGCCAGTAGTATCCAGGTCTCTGGGGCCAACGTCCTGACTTTC. Translation: CASSIQVSGANVLTF.

The chain combines TRBV4-1 with TRBJ2-1; D gene ambiguous. Germline assignment: CDR1 MGHRA and CDR2 YSYEKL. Trimming cost V 2 bases and J 4 bases, with 6 bases left between them. The CDR3 runs 13 residues. The CDR3 DNA follows: TGCGCCAGCAGCCAATATGATTACAATGAGCAGTTCTTC. Translated, it gives CASSQYDYNEQFF.

V gene TRBV5-6 combines with J gene TRBJ1-3; TRBD1 matches at 7 bases. The V segment lost 3 bases and the J segment 4 bases; nucleotides outside the gene matches: 16. The CDR3 is 18 residues long. Germline V gene lookup returns CDR1 SGHDT and CDR2 YYEEEE. The CDR3 loop reads CASSSPGQYSRSGNTIYF. The CDR3 bases are TGTGCCAGCAGCTCTCCGGGACAGTACTCTCGGAGCGGAAACACCATATATTTT.

The chain recombines TRBV24-1 with TRBJ2-6, with a tentative D call TRBD1 (5 bases). The CDR3 is 18 residues long. V lost 5 bases and J 0 bases, leaving 16 bases between the germline ends. From germline, CDR1 is KGHDR and CDR2 SFDVKD. The CDR3 sequence is CATSAPTGETSGANVLTF. The CDR3 DNA is TGTGCCACCAGTGCCCCTACAGGTGAAACCTCTGGGGCCAACGTCCTGACTTTC.

This clone showed up just a few times. This chain uses TRBV5-1 with TRBJ1-3; D may be TRBD1 (5 bases). Germline V gene lookup returns CDR1 SGHRS and CDR2 YFSETQ. The V gene lost 6 bases and the J gene lost 5 bases, with 12 bases spanning the gap. The CDR3 runs to 13 residues. The CDR3 DNA reads as TGCGCCAGCACCAGTGGGGGAAGAAACACCATATATTTT. It encodes CASTSGGRNTIYF.

V gene TRBV7-2 combines with J gene TRBJ1-5; 8 nucleotides match TRBD1. Germline V gene lookup returns CDR1 SGHTA and CDR2 FQGNSA. The trim removed 8 bases at V and 4 bases at J, leaving 4 bases unmatched. The CDR3 runs 13 residues. The CDR3 region is CASARQGNQPQHF. The CDR3 DNA is TGTGCCAGCGCGCGACAGGGGAATCAGCCCCAGCATTTT.

The chain joins TRBV9 to TRBJ1-4; weak D call: TRBD1 (5 bases). Trimming took 0 bases from V and 5 from J, leaving 14 bases between them. Per germline, CDR1 SGDLS and CDR2 YYNGEE. CDR3 size: 16 residues. The CDR3 DNA is TGTGCCAGCAGCGTAGGCTTATGGGGCAGCAATGAAAAACTGTTTTTT. Protein product: CASSVGLWGSNEKLFF.

The chain uses TRBV9 and TRBJ2-3, with 7 bases fitting TRBD2. Germline V gene lookup returns CDR1 SGDLS and CDR2 YYNGEE. The CDR3 extends over 14 amino acids. After removal of 5 bases from V and 4 bases from J, the junction contained 7 bases not matched to a gene. The CDR3: CASRPAGQADTQYF. The CDR3 nucleotides are TGTGCCAGCAGGCCAGCGGGGCAAGCAGATACGCAGTATTTT.

The gene calls are TRBV2 and TRBJ2-1; 13 nucleotides line up with TRBD2. CDR3 length: 14 residues. The junction had 10 bases not matched to a gene; V was cut back by 8 bases and J by 12 bases. CDR1 and CDR2 from the germline V gene are SNHLY and FYNNEI. The CDR3 loop reads CASVLLAGGVRQFF. As DNA, the CDR3 is TGTGCCAGCGTACTACTAGCGGGGGGGGTCCGGCAGTTCTTC.

The chain combines TRBV2 with TRBJ2-1; no reliable D call. V gave up 3 bases and J gave up 8 bases, with 8 bases separating them. This CDR3 comprises 12 residues. The V gene's germline CDR1 is SNHLY and CDR2 FYNNEI. In DNA form, the CDR3 reads TGTGCCAGCAGTGACCGTAGAGATGAGCAGTTCTTC. Amino acids: CASSDRRDEQFF.

This sequence joins TRBV5-1 and TRBJ2-3; D is uncertain. The CDR3 loop spans 13 amino acids. The germline V and J ends were trimmed by 0 bases and 3 bases, with 5 bases remaining between them. The germline V gene encodes CDR1 SGHRS and CDR2 YFSETQ. The CDR3 reads CASSLENTDTQYF. The CDR3 coding sequence is TGCGCCAGCAGCTTGGAAAATACAGATACGCAGTATTTT. Full variable domain (remainder filled in from reference TRBV5-1 and TRBJ2-3): KAGVTQTPRYLIKTRGQQVTLSCSPISGHRSVSWYQQTPGQGLQFLFEYFSETQRNKGNFPGRFSGRQFSNSRSEMNVSTLELGDSALYLCASSLENTDTQYFGPGTRLTVL.

The chain couples TRBV15 to TRBJ2-3; weak D call: TRBD2 (7 bases). The CDR3 has 15 residues. The germline V gene has CDR1 LNHNV and CDR2 YYDKDF (reference sequence). V was cut by 6 bases and J by 0 bases, with 13 bases left in between. In DNA, the CDR3 is TGTGCCACCAGAAGGGGGACTACTAGCACAGATACGCAGTATTTT. Translating gives CATRRGTTSTDTQYF.